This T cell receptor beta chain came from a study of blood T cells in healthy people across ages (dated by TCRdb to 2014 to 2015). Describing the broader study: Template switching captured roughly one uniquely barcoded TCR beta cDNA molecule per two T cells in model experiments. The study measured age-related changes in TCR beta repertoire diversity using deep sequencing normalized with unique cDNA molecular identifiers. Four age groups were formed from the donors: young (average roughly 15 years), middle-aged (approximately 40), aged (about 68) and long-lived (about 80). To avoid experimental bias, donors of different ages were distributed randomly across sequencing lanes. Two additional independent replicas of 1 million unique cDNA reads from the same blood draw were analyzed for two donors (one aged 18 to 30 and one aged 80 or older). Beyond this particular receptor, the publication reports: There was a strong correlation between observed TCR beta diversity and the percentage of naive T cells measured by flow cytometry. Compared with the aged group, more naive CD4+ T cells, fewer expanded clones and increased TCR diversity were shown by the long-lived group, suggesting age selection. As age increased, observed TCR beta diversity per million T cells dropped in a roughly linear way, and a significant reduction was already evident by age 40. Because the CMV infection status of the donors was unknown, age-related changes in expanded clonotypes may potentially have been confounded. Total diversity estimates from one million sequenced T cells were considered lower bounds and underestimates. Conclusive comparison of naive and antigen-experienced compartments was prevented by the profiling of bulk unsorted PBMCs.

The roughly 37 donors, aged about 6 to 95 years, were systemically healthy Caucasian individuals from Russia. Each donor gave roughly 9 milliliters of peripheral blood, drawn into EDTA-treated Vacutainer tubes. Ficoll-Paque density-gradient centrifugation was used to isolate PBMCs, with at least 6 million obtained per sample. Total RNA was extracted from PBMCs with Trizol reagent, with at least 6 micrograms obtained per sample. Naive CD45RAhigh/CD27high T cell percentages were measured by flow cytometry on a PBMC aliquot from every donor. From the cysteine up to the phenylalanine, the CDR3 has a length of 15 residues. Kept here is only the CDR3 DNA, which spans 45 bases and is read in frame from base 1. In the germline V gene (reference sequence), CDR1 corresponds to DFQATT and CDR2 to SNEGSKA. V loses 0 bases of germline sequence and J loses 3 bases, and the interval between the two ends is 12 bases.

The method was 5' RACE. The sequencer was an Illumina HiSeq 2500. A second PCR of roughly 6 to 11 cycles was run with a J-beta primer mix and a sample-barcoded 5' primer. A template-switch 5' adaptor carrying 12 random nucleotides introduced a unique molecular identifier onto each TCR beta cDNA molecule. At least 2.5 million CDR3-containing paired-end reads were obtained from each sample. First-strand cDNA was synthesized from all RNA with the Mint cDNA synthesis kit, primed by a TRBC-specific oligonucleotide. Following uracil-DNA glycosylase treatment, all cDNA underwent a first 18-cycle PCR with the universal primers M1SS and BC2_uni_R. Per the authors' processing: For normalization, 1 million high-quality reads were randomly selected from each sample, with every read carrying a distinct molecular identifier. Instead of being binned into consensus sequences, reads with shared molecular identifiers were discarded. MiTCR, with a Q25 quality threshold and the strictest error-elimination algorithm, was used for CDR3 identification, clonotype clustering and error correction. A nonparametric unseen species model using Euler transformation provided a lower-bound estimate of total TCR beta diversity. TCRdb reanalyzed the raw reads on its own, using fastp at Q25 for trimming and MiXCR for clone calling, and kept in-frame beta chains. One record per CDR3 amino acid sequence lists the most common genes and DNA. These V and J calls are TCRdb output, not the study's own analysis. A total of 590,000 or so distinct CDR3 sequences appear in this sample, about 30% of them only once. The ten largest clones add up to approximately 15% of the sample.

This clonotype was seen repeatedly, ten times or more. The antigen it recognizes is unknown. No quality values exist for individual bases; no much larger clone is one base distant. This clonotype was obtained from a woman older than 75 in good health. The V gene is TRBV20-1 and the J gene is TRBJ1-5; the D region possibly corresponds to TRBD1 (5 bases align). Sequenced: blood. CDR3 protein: CSARDTGLNNQPQHF. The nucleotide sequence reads TGCAGTGCTAGAGATACGGGACTGAACAATCAGCCCCAGCATTTT.